One sample yielded the 14 T cell receptor beta chains listed below, sequenced in a study of OX40 agonist ivuxolimab in advanced cancers. TCRdb's table, derived via immunoSEQ multiplex PCR, lists solely in-frame clones and lacks some. Seen here are under 55,000 clones, 86% observed once, and the top ten hold approximately 7%. The sequencing here drew on CD4+ or CD8+ T cells sorted from blood, taken in a trial of the OX40 agonist ivuxolimab. The source of these receptors is an adult with an advanced solid tumor such as melanoma, head and neck, liver or kidney cancer.

The gene calls are TRBV6-1 and TRBJ1-6, with D possibly TRBD1 on 5 matching bases. The CDR3 is 17 amino acids. Trimming pared 2 bases from V and 5 bases from J, leaving 16 bases between. Per germline, CDR1 MNHNS and CDR2 SASEGT. CDR3 amino acids: CASSEMSVGTNNSPLHF. In DNA, the CDR3 is TGTGCCAGCAGTGAAATGTCAGTGGGGACGAATAATTCACCCCTCCACTTT.

This clone was seen a single time. The V call is TRBV29-1, the J call TRBJ2-1, with D perhaps TRBD2 (5 bases). The V gene's germline CDR1 is SQVTM and CDR2 ANQGSEA. The CDR3 extends over 13 amino acids. Deletions cut 4 bases from V and 5 bases from J, with 12 bases between. The CDR3 is CSVAPAGDNEQFF. CDR3 bases: TGCAGCGTTGCTCCGGCGGGCGACAATGAGCAGTTCTTC.

This chain joins TRBV9 and TRBJ2-2; D is unresolved. This CDR3 spans 13 amino acids. The V and J ends lost 0 bases and 7 bases respectively, with 7 bases between them. Germline V lookup: CDR1 SGDLS, CDR2 YYNGEE. In nucleotides, the CDR3 is TGTGCCAGCAGCGTAGACCTAGGCGGGGAGCTGTTTTTT. Translated, it gives CASSVDLGGELFF.

V and J are TRBV28 and TRBJ2-4; the D is unclear. The V gene's germline CDR1 is MDHEN and CDR2 SYDVKM. V was trimmed by 5 bases and J by 0 bases, leaving 20 bases between them. The CDR3 is 18 amino acids. The CDR3, as DNA: TGTGCCAGCAGTACCCAAGGGCCGGCCTTCATAGCCAAAAACATTCAGTACTTC. Protein product: CASSTQGPAFIAKNIQYF. Using reference TRBV28 and TRBJ2-4 for the parts outside the CDR3, the full variable domain is DVKVTQSSRYLVKRTGEKVFLECVQDMDHENMFWYRQDPGLGLRLIYFSYDVKMKEKGDIPEGYSVSREKKERFSLILESASTNQTSMYLCASSTQGPAFIAKNIQYFGAGTRLSVL.

V is TRBV19 and J is TRBJ1-2; 10 nucleotides align to TRBD1. Losses at the gene ends were 10 bases for V and 2 bases for J; bases not matched to a gene: 7. This CDR3 contains 14 residues. The germline V gene encodes CDR1 LNHDA and CDR2 SQIVND (reference sequence). As DNA, the CDR3 is TGTGCCACCTTAAGACAGGGGGCGAACTATGGCTACACCTTC. It is translated as CATLRQGANYGYTF.

This chain joins TRBV2 and TRBJ2-3; tentative D call: TRBD1 (5 bases). Trimming took off 7 bases at V and 4 bases at J, with 18 bases between the two ends. CDR3 length: 15 residues. Germline V gene sequence: CDR1 SNHLY, CDR2 FYNNEI. This CDR3 is CASIREHGNADTQYF. The CDR3 bases are TGTGCCAGCATCAGGGAACACGGCAATGCAGATACGCAGTATTTT. Complete variable domain (other parts from reference TRBV2 and TRBJ2-3): EPEVTQTPSHQVTQMGQEVILRCVPISNHLYFYWYRQILGQKVEFLVSFYNNEISEKSEIFDDQFSVERPDGSNFTLKIRSTKLEDSAMYFCASIREHGNADTQYFGPGTRLTVL.

The V gene is TRBV6-1, the J gene TRBJ2-7; D is undetermined. The V end lost 5 bases, the J end lost 2 bases, and 13 bases lay between the germline ends. The length of the CDR3 is 14 residues. Germline loops: CDR1 MNHNS, CDR2 SASEGT. The CDR3 DNA reads as TGTGCCAGCAGTCATGATGTTCAGACCTACGAGCAGTACTTC. This sequence encodes CASSHDVQTYEQYF.

The V gene is TRBV18, the J gene TRBJ2-1, with TRBD2 matching 7 bases. V was clipped by 2 bases and J by 12 bases; unmatched bases: 1. The CDR3 sequence is 11 residues long. The germline V gene encodes CDR1 KGHSH and CDR2 LQKENI. This CDR3 is CASSPGEGQFF. The CDR3 region has the DNA TGTGCCAGCTCACCAGGGGAGGGGCAGTTCTTC.

This clone was observed a single time. The DNA for the CDR3 is TGTGCCAGCAGCTTAGACAGGGGGAGGGTTAGTAGCAATCAGCCCCAGCATTTT. Its translation: CASSLDRGRVSSNQPQHF. The chain has TRBV7-8 and TRBJ1-5; TRBD1 agrees at 8 bases. This CDR3 is 18 amino acids long. The V gene's germline CDR1 is SGHVS and CDR2 FQNEAQ. V shed 1 base and J 0 bases; nucleotides not matched to a gene: 8.

Comments on this clone: At one end the junction does not follow the germline gene, possibly because of a read error. The V gene is TRBV27, the J gene TRBJ2-7; a possible D gene is TRBD2 (7 bases). Germline V lookup: CDR1 MNHEY, CDR2 SMNVEV (reference sequence). This CDR3 region has 13 residues. The CDR3 region is CASRSTGPRERYF. The DNA for the CDR3 is TGTGCCAGCAGATCGACAGGTCCGCGGGAGCGGTACTTC.

This chain links TRBV9 with TRBJ2-1, with 15 bases fitting TRBD2. Trimming removed 3 bases from V and 4 bases from J; junction bases left unmatched: 2. CDR3 length: 16 amino acids. Germline V CDR1 and CDR2: SGDLS, YYNGEE. The CDR3 DNA follows: TGTGCCAGCAGCGGAGGACTAGCGGGGGGGTACAATGAGCAGTTCTTC. Its protein product is CASSGGLAGGYNEQFF.

This chain links TRBV2 with TRBJ2-5; D uncertain. The CDR3 loop spans 11 amino acids. Germline V gives CDR1 SNHLY, CDR2 FYNNEI. The V end lost 6 bases, the J end lost 4 bases, and 6 bases lay between the germline ends. CDR3 sequence: CASSFGETQYF. The DNA of the CDR3 is TGTGCCAGCAGCTTCGGAGAGACCCAGTACTTC. Full variable domain (missing parts from reference TRBV2 and TRBJ2-5): EPEVTQTPSHQVTQMGQEVILRCVPISNHLYFYWYRQILGQKVEFLVSFYNNEISEKSEIFDDQFSVERPDGSNFTLKIRSTKLEDSAMYFCASSFGETQYFGPGTRLLVL.

The chain couples TRBV6-1 to TRBJ1-1; a possible D gene is TRBD1 (5 bases). The germline gives CDR1 MNHNS, CDR2 SASEGT. This CDR3 has 14 residues. V was trimmed by 2 bases and J by 6 bases, leaving 13 bases between them. The CDR3 DNA is TGTGCCAGCAGTGAATGGGGGAAAAGGGCTGAAGCTTTCTTT. It is translated as CASSEWGKRAEAFF.

The chain carries TRBV5-5 and TRBJ2-5; D is unresolved. The closer fit of TRBJ2-7 to the DNA end suggests the J call may be wrong. This CDR3 contains 15 residues. In germline, CDR1 is SGHKS, CDR2 YYEKEE (reference sequence). CDR3 region: CASSGTKGSSYEQYF. The CDR3 DNA sequence: TGTGCCAGCAGCGGAACCAAGGGCAGTTCCTACGAGCAGTACTTC.